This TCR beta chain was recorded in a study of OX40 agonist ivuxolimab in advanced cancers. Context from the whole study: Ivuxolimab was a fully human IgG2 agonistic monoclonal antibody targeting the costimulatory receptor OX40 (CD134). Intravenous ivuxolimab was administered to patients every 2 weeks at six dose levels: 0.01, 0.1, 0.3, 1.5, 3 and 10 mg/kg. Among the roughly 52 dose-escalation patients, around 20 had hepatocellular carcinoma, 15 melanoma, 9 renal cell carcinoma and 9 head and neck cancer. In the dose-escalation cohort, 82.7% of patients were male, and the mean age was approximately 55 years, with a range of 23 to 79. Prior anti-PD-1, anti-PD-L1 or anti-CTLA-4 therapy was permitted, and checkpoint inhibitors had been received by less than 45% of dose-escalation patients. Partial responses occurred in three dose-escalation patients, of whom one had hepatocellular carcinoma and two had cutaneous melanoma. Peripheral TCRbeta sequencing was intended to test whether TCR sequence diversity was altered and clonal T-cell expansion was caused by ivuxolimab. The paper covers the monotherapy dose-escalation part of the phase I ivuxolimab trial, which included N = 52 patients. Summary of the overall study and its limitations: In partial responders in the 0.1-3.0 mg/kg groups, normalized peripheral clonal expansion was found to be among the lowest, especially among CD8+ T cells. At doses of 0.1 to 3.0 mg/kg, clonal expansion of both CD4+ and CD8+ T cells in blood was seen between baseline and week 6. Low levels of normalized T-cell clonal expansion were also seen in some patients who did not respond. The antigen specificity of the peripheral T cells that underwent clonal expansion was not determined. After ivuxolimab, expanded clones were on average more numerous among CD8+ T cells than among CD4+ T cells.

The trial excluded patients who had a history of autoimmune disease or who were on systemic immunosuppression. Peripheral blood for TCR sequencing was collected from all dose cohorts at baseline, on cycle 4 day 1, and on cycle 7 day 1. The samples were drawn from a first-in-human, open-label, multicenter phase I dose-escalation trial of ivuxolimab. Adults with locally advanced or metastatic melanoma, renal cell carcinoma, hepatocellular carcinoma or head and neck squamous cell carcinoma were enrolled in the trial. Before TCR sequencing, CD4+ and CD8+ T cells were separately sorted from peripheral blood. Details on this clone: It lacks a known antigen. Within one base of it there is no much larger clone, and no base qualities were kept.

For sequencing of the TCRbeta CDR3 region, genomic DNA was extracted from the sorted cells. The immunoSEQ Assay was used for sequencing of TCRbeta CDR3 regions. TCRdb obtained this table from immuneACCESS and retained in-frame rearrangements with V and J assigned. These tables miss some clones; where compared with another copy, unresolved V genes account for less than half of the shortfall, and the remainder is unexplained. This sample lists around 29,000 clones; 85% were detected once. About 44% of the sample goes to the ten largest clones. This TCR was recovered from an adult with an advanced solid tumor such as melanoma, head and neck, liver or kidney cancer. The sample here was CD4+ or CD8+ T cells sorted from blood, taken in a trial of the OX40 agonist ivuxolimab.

The CDR3 region: CASSETGGAVYEQFF. Read as DNA, the sequence is TGCGCCAGCAGCGAGACAGGGGGCGCGGTCTATGAGCAGTTCTTC. The chain joins TRBV4-1 to TRBJ2-1; 10 middle bases align to TRBD1. V is pruned by 5 bases and J by 8 bases, leaving 9 bases of the junction without a gene match. From the germline V gene, CDR1 is MGHRA and CDR2 is YSYEKL. The CDR3 holds 15 amino acids from the cysteine to the phenylalanine. Only the CDR3 DNA is retained, 45 bases long and in frame from the first base.